Listed below are T cell receptor beta chains from one sample, sequenced in a study of T cell responses to AZD1222 COVID-19 vaccine. The table came from immunoSEQ multiplex PCR; TCRdb's copy has only in-frame clones and leaves some out. The sample holds fewer than 120,000 clones; around nine tenths are singletons and the top ten take around 3%. The sequencing used peripheral blood, collected on day 0 of AZD1222 vaccination. The receptors shown here come from an adult in good health. Each CDR3 is given with its conserved first and last residue. D genes are given only for firm matches. For some rows the clone size is stated as once, few or many, or as a class when expanded; others skip it.

j_gene	d_gene	v_gene	abundance	CDR3nt	CDR3aa
TRBJ1-6	.	TRBV3-1/TRBV3-2	.	TGTGCCAGCAGCCAGGGGCGGTCCAATTCACCCCTCCACTTT	CASSQGRSNSPLHF
TRBJ1-5	.	TRBV19	.	TGTGCCAGTAGTATGGGAGGGCGCGGCAATCAGCCCCAGCATTTT	CASSMGGRGNQPQHF
TRBJ1-1	.	TRBV2	.	TGTGCCAGCAGCCGAAGGGATGGCGGCACTGAAGCTTTCTTT	CASSRRDGGTEAFF
TRBJ1-2	.	TRBV11-2	.	TGTGCCAGCAGCTTAAGAAACTATGGCTACACCTTC	CASSLRNYGYTF
TRBJ2-5	TRBD2	TRBV11-2	.	TGTGCCAGCAGCTTAGTGGCGGGAGAGGGCCGGACCCAGTACTTC	CASSLVAGEGRTQYF
TRBJ1-3	.	TRBV7-7	.	TGTGCTAGCAGCTTACTAGGGCCTGGAAACACCATATATTTT	CASSLLGPGNTIYF
TRBJ1-2	TRBD1	TRBV5-6	few	TGTGCCAGCAGCTACGGACAGGCGAAAGGCGGCTACACCTTC	CASSYGQAKGGYTF
TRBJ2-1	TRBD2	TRBV7-9	.	TGTGCCAGCAGCCCGCCCACCGGGACTAGCGGGGGGGAGCAGTTCTTC	CASSPPTGTSGGEQFF
TRBJ2-1	TRBD2	TRBV5-8	.	TGTGCCAGCAGCTTGATTGGGGGGGATTACAATGAGCAGTTCTTC	CASSLIGGDYNEQFF
TRBJ2-5	.	TRBV28	.	TGTGCCAGCAGTTTACCTGGGCAAGAGACCCAGTACTTC	CASSLPGQETQYF
TRBJ2-1	TRBD2	TRBV10-2	.	TGCGCCAGCAGTGAGTCCGGGACTATCAATGAGCAGTTCTTC	CASSESGTINEQFF
TRBJ2-3	.	TRBV9	once	TGTGCCAGCAGCGCGTACGCAGATACGCAGTATTTT	CASSAYADTQYF
TRBJ1-4	.	TRBV10-2	many	TGCGCCAGCAGCCTTACACCACGAGGTGAAAAACTGTTTTTT	CASSLTPRGEKLFF
TRBJ1-2	.	TRBV28	once	TGTGCCAGCAGTTCCCCCGGGACGGGTTGGGAGGGCTACACCTTC	CASSSPGTGWEGYTF
TRBJ2-7	TRBD1	TRBV4-3	.	TGCGCCAGCAGCCAAGATCTTGCAGGGGGCGGCTACGAGCAGTACTTC	CASSQDLAGGGYEQYF
TRBJ1-6	TRBD1	TRBV5-1	few	TGCGCCAGCAGCGCGGACAGGGTTGGTTCACCCCTCCACTTT	CASSADRVGSPLHF
TRBJ1-4	TRBD1	TRBV5-4	.	TGTGCCAGCAGCTTGGCGACAGGGCGGGGCGAAAAACTGTTTTTT	CASSLATGRGEKLFF
TRBJ1-2	.	TRBV4-3	.	TGCGCCAGCAGCCAAGATTTAAGCCTAGGCTATGGCTACACCTTC	CASSQDLSLGYGYTF
TRBJ2-5	.	TRBV7-2	.	TGTGCCAGCAGCTTAGTTATCCTAGCAAGTAAGGAGACCCAGTACTTC	CASSLVILASKETQYF
TRBJ2-3	TRBD2	TRBV2	.	TGTGCCAGCATAGGAGTAGCGGGGGGGCTCACAGATACGCAGTATTTT	CASIGVAGGLTDTQYF
TRBJ1-1	.	TRBV7-8	once	TGTGCCAGCAGCTTAACAGGCATGAACACTGAAGCTTTCTTT	CASSLTGMNTEAFF
TRBJ2-1	TRBD2	TRBV3-1/TRBV3-2	.	TGTGCCAGCAGACCTCTAGCGGGAGGAGGGAATGAGCAGTTCTTC	CASRPLAGGGNEQFF
TRBJ1-3	.	TRBV5-4	.	TGTGCCAGCAGCCCCGAACCGGGGGGGGCTACTGGAAACACCATATATTTT	CASSPEPGGATGNTIYF
TRBJ2-7	TRBD1	TRBV4-1	.	TGCGCCAGCAGCCAAGCCTGGGGGGCAGGGGGCAAATACGAGCAGTACTTC	CASSQAWGAGGKYEQYF
TRBJ2-7	.	TRBV7-2	.	TGTGCCAGCAGCCTCGGGTCACACTCCTACGAGCAGTACTTC	CASSLGSHSYEQYF
TRBJ1-3	.	TRBV7-3	.	TGTGCCAGCAGCTTAATCCCGGGGCTCGGAAACACCATATATTTT	CASSLIPGLGNTIYF
TRBJ1-1	TRBD1	TRBV5-1	.	TGCGCCAGCAGCTTGTCCCTGACAGGGGGGAACACTGAAGCTTTCTTT	CASSLSLTGGNTEAFF
TRBJ1-2	.	TRBV19	.	TGTGCCAGTAGTATAGACCGGGGCAACGGTGGCTACACCTTC	CASSIDRGNGGYTF
TRBJ1-1	.	TRBV30	.	TGTGCCTCAGCTCCCAGGTTGAACACTGAAGTTTTCTTT	CASAPRLNTEVFF
TRBJ1-5	.	TRBV7-8	.	TGTGCCAGCAGCCCCTACCTTGGACAGATATCCAATCAGCCCCAGCATTTT	CASSPYLGQISNQPQHF